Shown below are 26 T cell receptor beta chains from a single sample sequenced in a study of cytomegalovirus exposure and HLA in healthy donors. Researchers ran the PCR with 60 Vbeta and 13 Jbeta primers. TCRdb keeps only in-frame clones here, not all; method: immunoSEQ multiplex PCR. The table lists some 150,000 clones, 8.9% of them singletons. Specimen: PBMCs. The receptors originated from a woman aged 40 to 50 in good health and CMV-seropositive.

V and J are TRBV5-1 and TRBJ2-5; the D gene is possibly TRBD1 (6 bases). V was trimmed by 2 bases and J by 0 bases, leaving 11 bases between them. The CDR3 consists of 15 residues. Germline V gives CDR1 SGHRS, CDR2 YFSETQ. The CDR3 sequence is CASSFQGPYQETQYF. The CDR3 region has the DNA TGCGCCAGCAGCTTCCAGGGGCCGTACCAAGAGACCCAGTACTTC.

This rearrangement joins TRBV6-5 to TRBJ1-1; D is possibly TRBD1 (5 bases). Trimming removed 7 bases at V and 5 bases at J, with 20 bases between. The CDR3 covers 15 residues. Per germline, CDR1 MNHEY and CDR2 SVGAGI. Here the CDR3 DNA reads TGTGCCAGCACTCAGTACAATCAGGGAAATACTGAAGCTTTCTTT. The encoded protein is CASTQYNQGNTEAFF.

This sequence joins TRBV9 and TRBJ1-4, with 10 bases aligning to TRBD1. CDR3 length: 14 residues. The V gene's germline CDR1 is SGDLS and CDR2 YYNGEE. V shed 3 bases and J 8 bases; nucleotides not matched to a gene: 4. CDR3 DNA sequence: TGTGCCAGCAGCGCGGGACAGGGGAGGGAAAAACTGTTTTTT. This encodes CASSAGQGREKLFF.

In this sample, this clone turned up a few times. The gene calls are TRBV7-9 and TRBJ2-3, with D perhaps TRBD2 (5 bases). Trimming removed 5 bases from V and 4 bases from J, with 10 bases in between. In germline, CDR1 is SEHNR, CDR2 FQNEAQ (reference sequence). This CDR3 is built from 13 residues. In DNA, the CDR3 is TGTGCCAGCAGCCTCGGGAACTCAGATACGCAGTATTTT. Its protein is CASSLGNSDTQYF.

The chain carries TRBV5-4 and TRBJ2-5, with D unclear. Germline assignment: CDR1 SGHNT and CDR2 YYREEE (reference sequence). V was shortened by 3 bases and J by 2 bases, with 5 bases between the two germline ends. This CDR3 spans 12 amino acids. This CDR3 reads CASSYNQETQYF. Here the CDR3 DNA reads TGTGCCAGCAGCTATAATCAAGAGACCCAGTACTTC.

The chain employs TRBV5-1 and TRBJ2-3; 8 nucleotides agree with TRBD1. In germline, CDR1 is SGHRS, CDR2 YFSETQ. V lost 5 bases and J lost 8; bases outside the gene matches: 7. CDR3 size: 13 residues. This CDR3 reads CASRRTGGATQYF. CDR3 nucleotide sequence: TGCGCCAGCAGGCGTACAGGGGGTGCTACGCAGTATTTT.

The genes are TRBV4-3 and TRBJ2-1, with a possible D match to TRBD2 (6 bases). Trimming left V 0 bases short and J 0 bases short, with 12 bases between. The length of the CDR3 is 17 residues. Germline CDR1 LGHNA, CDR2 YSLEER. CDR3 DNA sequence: TGCGCCAGCAGCCAAGATTCAGCGGGTTCCTCCTACAATGAGCAGTTCTTC. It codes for CASSQDSAGSSYNEQFF.

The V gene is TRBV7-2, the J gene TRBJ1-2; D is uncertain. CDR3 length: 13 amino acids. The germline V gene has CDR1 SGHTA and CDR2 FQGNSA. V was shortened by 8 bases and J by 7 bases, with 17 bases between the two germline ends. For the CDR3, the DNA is TGTGCCAGCGGAACCGGGTCCCGATTTGGCTACACCTTC. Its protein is CASGTGSRFGYTF. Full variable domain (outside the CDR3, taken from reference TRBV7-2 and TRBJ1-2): GAGVSQSPSNKVTEKGKDVELRCDPISGHTALYWYRQSLGQGLEFLIYFQGNSAPDKSGLPSDRFSAERTGGSVSTLTIQRTQQEDSAVYLCASGTGSRFGYTFGSGTRLTVV.

The DNA of the CDR3 is TGTGCCAGCAGCTCCGATCTAGCACAGTCCTACGAGCAGTACTTC. Amino acids: CASSSDLAQSYEQYF. The chain couples TRBV5-4 to TRBJ2-7; tentatively, D is TRBD2 (5 bases). The CDR3 length is 15 residues. V lost 3 bases to trimming and J lost 1 base, with 14 bases between them. Germline V lookup: CDR1 SGHNT, CDR2 YYREEE (reference sequence). The whole variable domain, filled in from reference TRBV5-4 and TRBJ2-7, reads ETGVTQSPTHLIKTRGQQVTLRCSSQSGHNTVSWYQQALGQGPQFIFQYYREEENGRGNFPPRFSGLQFPNYSSELNVNALELDDSALYLCASSSDLAQSYEQYFGPGTRLTVT.

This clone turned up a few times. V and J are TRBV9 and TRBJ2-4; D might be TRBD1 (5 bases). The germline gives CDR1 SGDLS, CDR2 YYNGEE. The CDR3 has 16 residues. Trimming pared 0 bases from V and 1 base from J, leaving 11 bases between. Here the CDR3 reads CASSVDPGRAKNIQYF. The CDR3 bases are TGTGCCAGCAGCGTAGATCCAGGGCGGGCCAAAAACATTCAGTACTTC.

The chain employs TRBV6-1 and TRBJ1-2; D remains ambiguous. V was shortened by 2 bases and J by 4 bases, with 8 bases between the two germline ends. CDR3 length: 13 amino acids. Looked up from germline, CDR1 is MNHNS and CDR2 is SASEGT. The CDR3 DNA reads TGTGCCAGCAGTGAAAACACCGTCTATGGCTACACCTTC. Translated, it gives CASSENTVYGYTF.

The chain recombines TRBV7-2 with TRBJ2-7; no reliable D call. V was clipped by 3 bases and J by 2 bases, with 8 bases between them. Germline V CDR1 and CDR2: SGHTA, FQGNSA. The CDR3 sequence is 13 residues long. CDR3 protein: CASSFQITYEQYF. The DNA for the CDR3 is TGTGCCAGCAGCTTCCAGATAACCTACGAGCAGTACTTC.

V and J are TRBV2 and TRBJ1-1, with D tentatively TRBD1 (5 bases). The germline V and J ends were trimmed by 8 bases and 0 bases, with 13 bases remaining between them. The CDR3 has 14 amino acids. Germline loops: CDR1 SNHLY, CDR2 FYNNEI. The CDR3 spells CASLQGAVNTEAFF. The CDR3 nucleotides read TGTGCCAGCCTGCAGGGCGCGGTGAACACTGAAGCTTTCTTT.

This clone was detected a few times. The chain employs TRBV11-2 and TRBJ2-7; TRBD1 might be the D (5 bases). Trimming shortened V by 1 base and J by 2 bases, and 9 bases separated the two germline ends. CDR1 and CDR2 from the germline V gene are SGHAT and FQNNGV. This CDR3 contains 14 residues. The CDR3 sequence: CASSLAAGPYEQYF. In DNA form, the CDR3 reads TGTGCCAGCAGCTTAGCGGCAGGGCCCTACGAGCAGTACTTC.

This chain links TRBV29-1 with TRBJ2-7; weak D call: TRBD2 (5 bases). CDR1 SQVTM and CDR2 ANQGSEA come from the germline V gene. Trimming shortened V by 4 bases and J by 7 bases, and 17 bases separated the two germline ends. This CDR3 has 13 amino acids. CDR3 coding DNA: TGCAGCGTTGGTAGGAGATACCCGGGGGAGCAGTACTTC. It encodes CSVGRRYPGEQYF.

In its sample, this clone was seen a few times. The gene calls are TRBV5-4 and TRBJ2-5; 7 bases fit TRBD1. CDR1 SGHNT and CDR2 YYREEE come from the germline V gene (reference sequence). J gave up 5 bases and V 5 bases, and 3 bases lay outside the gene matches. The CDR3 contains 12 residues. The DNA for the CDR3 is TGTGCCAGCAGATGGGACAGCGAGACCCAGTACTTC. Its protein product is CASRWDSETQYF.

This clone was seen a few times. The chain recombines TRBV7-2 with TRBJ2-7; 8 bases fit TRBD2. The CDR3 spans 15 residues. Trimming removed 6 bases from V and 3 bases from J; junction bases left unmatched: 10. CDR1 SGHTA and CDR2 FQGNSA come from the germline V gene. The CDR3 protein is CASRTVGGAFYEQYF. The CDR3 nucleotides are TGTGCCAGCAGAACCGTCGGGGGGGCCTTCTACGAGCAGTACTTC. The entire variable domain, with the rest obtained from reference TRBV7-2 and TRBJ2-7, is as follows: GAGVSQSPSNKVTEKGKDVELRCDPISGHTALYWYRQSLGQGLEFLIYFQGNSAPDKSGLPSDRFSAERTGGSVSTLTIQRTQQEDSAVYLCASRTVGGAFYEQYFGPGTRLTVT.

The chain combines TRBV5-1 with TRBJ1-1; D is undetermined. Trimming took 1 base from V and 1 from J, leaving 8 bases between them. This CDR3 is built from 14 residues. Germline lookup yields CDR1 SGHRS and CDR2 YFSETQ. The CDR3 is CASSLNSGNTEAFF. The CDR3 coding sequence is TGCGCCAGCAGCTTGAACTCAGGGAACACTGAAGCTTTCTTT. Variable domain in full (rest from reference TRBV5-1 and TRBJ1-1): KAGVTQTPRYLIKTRGQQVTLSCSPISGHRSVSWYQQTPGQGLQFLFEYFSETQRNKGNFPGRFSGRQFSNSRSEMNVSTLELGDSALYLCASSLNSGNTEAFFGQGTRLTVV.

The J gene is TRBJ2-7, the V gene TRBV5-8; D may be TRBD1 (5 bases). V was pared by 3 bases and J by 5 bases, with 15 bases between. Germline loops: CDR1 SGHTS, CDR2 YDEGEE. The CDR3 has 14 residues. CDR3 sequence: CASSSAVRAHEQYF. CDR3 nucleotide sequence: TGTGCCAGCAGCTCGGCAGTCAGGGCCCACGAGCAGTACTTC.

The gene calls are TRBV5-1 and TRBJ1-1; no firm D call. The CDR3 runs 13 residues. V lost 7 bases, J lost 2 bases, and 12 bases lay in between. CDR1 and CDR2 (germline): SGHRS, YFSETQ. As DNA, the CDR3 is TGCGCCAGCCGTATTCTATCAAACACTGAAGCTTTCTTT. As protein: CASRILSNTEAFF.

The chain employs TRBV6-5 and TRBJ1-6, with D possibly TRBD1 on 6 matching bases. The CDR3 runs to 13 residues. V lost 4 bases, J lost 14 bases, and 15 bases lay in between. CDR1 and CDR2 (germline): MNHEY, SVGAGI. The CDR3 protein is CASSSRQVSTLHF. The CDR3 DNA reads TGTGCCAGCAGTTCCAGACAGGTCTCTACCCTCCACTTT.

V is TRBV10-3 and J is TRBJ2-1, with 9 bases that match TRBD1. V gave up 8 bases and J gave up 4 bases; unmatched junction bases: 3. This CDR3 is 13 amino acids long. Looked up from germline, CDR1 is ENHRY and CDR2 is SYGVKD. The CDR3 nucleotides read TGTGCCATCGGGGACAGGGTGTACAATGAGCAGTTCTTC. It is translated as CAIGDRVYNEQFF.

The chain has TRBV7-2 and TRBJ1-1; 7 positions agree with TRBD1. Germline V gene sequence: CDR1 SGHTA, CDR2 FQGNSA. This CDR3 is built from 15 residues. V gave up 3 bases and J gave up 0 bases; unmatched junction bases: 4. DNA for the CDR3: TGTGCCAGCAGCTTCCAGACAGGGCTGAACACTGAAGCTTTCTTT. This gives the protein CASSFQTGLNTEAFF.

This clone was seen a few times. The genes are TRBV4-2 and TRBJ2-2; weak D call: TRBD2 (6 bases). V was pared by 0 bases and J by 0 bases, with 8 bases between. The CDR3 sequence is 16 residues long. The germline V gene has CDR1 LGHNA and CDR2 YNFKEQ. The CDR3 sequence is CASSQDPGANTGELFF. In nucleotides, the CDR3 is TGTGCCAGCAGCCAAGACCCGGGGGCGAACACCGGGGAGCTGTTTTTT.

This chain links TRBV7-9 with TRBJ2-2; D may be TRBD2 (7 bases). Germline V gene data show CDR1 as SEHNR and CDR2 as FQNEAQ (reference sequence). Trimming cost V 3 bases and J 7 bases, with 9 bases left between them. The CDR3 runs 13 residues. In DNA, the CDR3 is TGTGCCAGCAGCTTCGGGGGGCTCGGGGAGCTGTTTTTT. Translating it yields CASSFGGLGELFF.

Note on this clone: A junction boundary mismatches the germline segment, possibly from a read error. The CDR3 sequence: CASSDGTATSDF. CDR3 DNA: TGTGCCAGCAGCGATGGGACAGCAACCTCGGACTTC. The genes are TRBV11-2 and TRBJ2-7; TRBD1 agrees at 7 bases. Germline-derived CDR1 and CDR2 are SGHAT and FQNNGV. This CDR3 has 12 residues.